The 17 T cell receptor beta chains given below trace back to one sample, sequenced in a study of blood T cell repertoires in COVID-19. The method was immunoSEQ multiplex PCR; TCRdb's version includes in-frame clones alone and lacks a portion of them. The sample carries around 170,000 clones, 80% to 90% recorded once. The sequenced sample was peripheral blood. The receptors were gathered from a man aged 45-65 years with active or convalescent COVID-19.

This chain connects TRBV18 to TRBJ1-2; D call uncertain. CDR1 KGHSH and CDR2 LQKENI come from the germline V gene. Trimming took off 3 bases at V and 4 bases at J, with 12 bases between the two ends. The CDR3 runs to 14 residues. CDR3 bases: TGTGCCAGCTCACCGGTCGGAGAAAGCTATGGCTACACCTTC. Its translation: CASSPVGESYGYTF.

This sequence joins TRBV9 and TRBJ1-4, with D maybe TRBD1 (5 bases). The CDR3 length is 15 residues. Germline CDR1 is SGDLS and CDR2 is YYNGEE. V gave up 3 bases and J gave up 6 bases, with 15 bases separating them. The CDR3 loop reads CASSEGVRTDEKLFF. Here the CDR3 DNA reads TGTGCCAGCAGCGAAGGGGTAAGGACGGATGAAAAACTGTTTTTT. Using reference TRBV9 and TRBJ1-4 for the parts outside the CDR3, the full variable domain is DSGVTQTPKHLITATGQRVTLRCSPRSGDLSVYWYQQSLDQGLQFLIQYYNGEERAKGNILERFSAQQFPDLHSELNLSSLELGDSALYFCASSEGVRTDEKLFFGSGTQLSVL.

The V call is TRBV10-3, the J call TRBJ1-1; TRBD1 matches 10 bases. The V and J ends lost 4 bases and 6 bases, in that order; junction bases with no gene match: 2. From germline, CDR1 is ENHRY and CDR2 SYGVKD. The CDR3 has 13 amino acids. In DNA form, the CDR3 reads TGTGCCATCAGTGGGGACAGGGGCTCTGAAGCTTTCTTT. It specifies CAISGDRGSEAFF.

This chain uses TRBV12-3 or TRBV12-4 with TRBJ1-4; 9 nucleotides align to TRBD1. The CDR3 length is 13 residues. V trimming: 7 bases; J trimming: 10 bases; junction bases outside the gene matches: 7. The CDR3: CASILGQGGKLFF. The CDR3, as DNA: TGTGCCAGCATTCTGGGACAGGGAGGAAAACTGTTTTTT.

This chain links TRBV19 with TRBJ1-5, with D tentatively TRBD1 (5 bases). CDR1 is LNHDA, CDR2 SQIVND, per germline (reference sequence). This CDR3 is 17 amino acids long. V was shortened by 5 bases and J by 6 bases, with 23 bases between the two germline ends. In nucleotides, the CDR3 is TGTGCCAGTAGTTCCCCGGGGAGGGGAGATATGAGTCAGCCCCAGCATTTT. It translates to CASSSPGRGDMSQPQHF. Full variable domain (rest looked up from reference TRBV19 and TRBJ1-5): DGGITQSPKYLFRKEGQNVTLSCEQNLNHDAMYWYRQDPGQGLRLIYYSQIVNDFQKGDIAEGYSVSREKKESFPLTVTSAQKNPTAFYLCASSSPGRGDMSQPQHFGDGTRLSIL.

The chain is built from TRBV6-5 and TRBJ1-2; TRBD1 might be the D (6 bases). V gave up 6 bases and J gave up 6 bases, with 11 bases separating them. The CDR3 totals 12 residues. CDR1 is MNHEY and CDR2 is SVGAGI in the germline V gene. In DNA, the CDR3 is TGTGCCAGCAGAGGAGACAGGCATGGCTACACCTTC. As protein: CASRGDRHGYTF.

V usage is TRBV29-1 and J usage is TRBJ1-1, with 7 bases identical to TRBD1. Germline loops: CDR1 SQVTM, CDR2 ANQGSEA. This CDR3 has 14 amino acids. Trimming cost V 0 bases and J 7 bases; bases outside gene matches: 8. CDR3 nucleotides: TGCAGCGTTGAAGATCCCCGGGCAGGGGGTGAAGCTTTCTTT. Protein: CSVEDPRAGGEAFF.

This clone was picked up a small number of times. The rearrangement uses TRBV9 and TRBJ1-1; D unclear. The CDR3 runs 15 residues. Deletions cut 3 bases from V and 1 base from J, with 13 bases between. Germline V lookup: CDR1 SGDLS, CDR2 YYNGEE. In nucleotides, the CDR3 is TGTGCCAGCAGCGCCAGAGGAGGTACGAACACTGAAGCTTTCTTT. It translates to CASSARGGTNTEAFF.

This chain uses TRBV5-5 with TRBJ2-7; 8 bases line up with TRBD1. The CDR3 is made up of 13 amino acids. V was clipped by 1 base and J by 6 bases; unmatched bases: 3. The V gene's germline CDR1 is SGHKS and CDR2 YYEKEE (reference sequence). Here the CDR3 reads CASSLQGAREQYF. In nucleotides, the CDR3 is TGTGCCAGCAGCTTGCAGGGGGCCCGCGAGCAGTACTTC.

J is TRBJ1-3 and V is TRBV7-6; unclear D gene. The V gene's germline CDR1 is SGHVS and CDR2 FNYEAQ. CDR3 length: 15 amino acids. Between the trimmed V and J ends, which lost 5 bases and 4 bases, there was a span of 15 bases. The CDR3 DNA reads TGTGCCAGCAGCCTGGAAACCGGAGGGGGAAACACCATATATTTT. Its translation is CASSLETGGGNTIYF.

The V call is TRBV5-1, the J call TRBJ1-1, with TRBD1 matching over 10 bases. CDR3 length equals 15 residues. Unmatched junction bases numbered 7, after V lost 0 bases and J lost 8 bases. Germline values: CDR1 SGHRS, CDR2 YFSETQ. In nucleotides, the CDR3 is TGCGCCAGCAGCTTGGGGGACAGGGGTTCCCTGGAAGCTTTCTTT. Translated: CASSLGDRGSLEAFF. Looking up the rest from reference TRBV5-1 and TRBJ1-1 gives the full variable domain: KAGVTQTPRYLIKTRGQQVTLSCSPISGHRSVSWYQQTPGQGLQFLFEYFSETQRNKGNFPGRFSGRQFSNSRSEMNVSTLELGDSALYLCASSLGDRGSLEAFFGQGTRLTVV.

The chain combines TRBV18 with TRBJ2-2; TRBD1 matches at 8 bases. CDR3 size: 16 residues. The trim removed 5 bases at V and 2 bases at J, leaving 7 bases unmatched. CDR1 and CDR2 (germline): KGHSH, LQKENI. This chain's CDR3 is CASSTTGELNTGELFF. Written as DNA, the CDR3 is TGTGCCAGCTCAACGACAGGGGAACTCAACACCGGGGAGCTGTTTTTT.

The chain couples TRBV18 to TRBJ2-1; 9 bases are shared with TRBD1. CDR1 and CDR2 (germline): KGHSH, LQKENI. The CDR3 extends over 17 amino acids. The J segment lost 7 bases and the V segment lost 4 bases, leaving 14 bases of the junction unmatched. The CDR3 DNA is TGTGCCAGCTCACTCACTAAGGGACAGGGTGGAGGGAATGAGCAGTTCTTC. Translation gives CASSLTKGQGGGNEQFF. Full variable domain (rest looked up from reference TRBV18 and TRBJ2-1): NAGVMQNPRHLVRRRGQEARLRCSPMKGHSHVYWYRQLPEEGLKFMVYLQKENIIDESGMPKERFSAEFPKEGPSILRIQQVVRGDSAAYFCASSLTKGQGGGNEQFFGPGTRLTVL.

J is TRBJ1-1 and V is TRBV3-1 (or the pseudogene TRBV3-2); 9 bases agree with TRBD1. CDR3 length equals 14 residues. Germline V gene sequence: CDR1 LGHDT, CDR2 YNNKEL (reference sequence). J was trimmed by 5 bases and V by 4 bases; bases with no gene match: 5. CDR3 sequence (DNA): TGTGCCAGCAGCCTGGGACAGGGAAGGACTGAAGCTTTCTTT. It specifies CASSLGQGRTEAFF.

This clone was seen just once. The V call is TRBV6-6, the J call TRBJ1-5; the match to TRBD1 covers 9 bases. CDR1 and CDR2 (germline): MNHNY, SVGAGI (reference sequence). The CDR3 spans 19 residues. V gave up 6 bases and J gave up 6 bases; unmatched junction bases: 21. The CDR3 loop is CASSLLPPGVQGAGQPQHF. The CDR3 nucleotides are TGTGCCAGCAGCTTACTCCCCCCGGGGGTACAGGGGGCAGGTCAGCCCCAGCATTTT.

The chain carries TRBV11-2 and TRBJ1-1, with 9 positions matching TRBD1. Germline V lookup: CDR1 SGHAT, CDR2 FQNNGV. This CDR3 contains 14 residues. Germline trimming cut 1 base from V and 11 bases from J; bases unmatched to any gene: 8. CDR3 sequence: CASSLAGTGRFAFF. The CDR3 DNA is TGTGCCAGCAGCTTAGCCGGGACAGGGCGTTTTGCTTTCTTT. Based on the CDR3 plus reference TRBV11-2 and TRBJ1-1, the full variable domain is EAGVAQSPRYKIIEKRQSVAFWCNPISGHATLYWYQQILGQGPKLLIQFQNNGVVDDSQLPKDRFSAERLKGVDSTLKIQPAKLEDSAVYLCASSLAGTGRFAFFGQGTRLTVV.

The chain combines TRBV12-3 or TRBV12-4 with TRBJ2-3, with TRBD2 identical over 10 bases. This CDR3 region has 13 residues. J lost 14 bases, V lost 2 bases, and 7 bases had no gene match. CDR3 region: CASSLMLAGDLYF. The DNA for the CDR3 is TGTGCCAGCAGTTTAATGCTAGCGGGAGATTTGTATTTT.